These T cell receptor beta chains were read from a single sample in a study of cytomegalovirus exposure and HLA in healthy donors. Assay: immunoSEQ multiplex PCR; the TCRdb copy retains only in-frame clones and omits some. The table lists under 200,000 clones. Sequencing was done on a sample of PBMCs. Receptor source: a man aged 25 to 40 in good health and CMV-seronegative. The CDR3 runs from the conserved cysteine through the conserved F or W. Fields, in order: V gene, J gene, CDR3 protein.

>TRBV9|TRBJ1-6
CASSKGQLNSPLHF
>TRBV19|TRBJ1-3
CASRQGAGNTIYF
>TRBV5-1|TRBJ1-1
CASSWGTGDKTEAFF
>TRBV11-2|TRBJ2-1
CASSDSGGGKFF
>TRBV7-9|TRBJ1-2
CASSFGGTISNYGYTF
>TRBV4-1|TRBJ2-1
CASSQGKGINNEQFF
>TRBV4-2|TRBJ2-1
CASSQDGSGASGSWYNEQFF
>TRBV18|TRBJ1-5
CASSPTGGQPQHF
>TRBV7-2|TRBJ2-2
CASSLGGLGNTGELFF
>TRBV6-5|TRBJ2-7
CASSRQGRNYEQYF
>TRBV18|TRBJ2-7
CASSRGTGSNEQYF
>TRBV10-3|TRBJ2-1
CAITPTSGDNEQFF
>TRBV7-7|TRBJ2-5
CASSLARIEETQYF
>TRBV6-5|TRBJ1-3
CASRTGPSTIYF
>TRBV7-2|TRBJ2-3
CASSPGTSRTDTQYF
>TRBV10-1|TRBJ2-3
CASSAGSRADTQYF
>TRBV7-2|TRBJ2-3
CASSPSGTDTQYF
>TRBV28|TRBJ2-2
CASTPSGLAGGGDTGELFF